This T cell receptor beta chain was documented in a study of cytomegalovirus exposure and HLA in healthy donors. Overall study context: Later, an analysis reported that the 120 or so validation repertoires had used the same platform as the approximately 690 first-cohort repertoires. Study findings and constraints: In vitro experiments confirmed that a few CMV-associated chains were specific for CMV antigens. Reported performance of the classifier showed diagnosis of cytomegalovirus status with high specificity and sensitivity.

TCRdb's table, derived via immunoSEQ multiplex PCR, lists solely in-frame clones and lacks some. In the table there are 97,000 or so clones, roughly 94% of which are singletons. The V and J ends lost 1 base and 2 bases respectively, with 6 bases between them. The germline V gene has CDR1 KGHSH and CDR2 LQKENI. The length of the CDR3 is 15 residues. Note on this clone: Its antigen is unknown.

Sequencing input: PBMCs. This TCR was recovered from a woman aged 18-29 years in good health and CMV-seronegative. This chain joins TRBV18 and TRBJ2-6; D possibly corresponds to TRBD1 (5 bases). CDR3 bases: TGTGCCAGCTCACCACAGGGGACTGGGGCCAACGTCCTGACTTTC. Protein sequence: CASSPQGTGANVLTF.